The next 32 T cell receptor beta chains were all read from a single sample in a study of blood T cell repertoires in COVID-19. TCRdb's table, derived via immunoSEQ multiplex PCR, lists solely in-frame clones and lacks some. The sample has approximately 82,000 clones, around 83% seen once. The sequencing sample was made of peripheral blood. Every receptor here comes from a woman aged 55-70 years with acute or convalescent COVID-19.

V is TRBV11-3 and J is TRBJ1-1; D remains ambiguous. The ends were cut back, 8 bases at V and 11 bases at J, with 21 bases in the middle. Germline CDR1 is SGHNT and CDR2 is YENEEA. This CDR3 is built from 13 residues. The CDR3 spells CASGPSSVEEAFF. CDR3 in DNA: TGTGCCAGCGGCCCTAGTAGCGTTGAAGAGGCTTTCTTT.

This sequence joins TRBV12-5 and TRBJ1-6; tentatively, D is TRBD1 (6 bases). The CDR3 consists of 15 residues. Germline CDR1 and CDR2: LGHNT and FRNRAP. The V end was cut by 0 bases, the J end by 14 bases, with 17 bases between. The CDR3 DNA sequence: TGTGCTAGTGGTTTGGTACAGGGCCCACGCCTCACCCTCCACTTT. Amino acids: CASGLVQGPRLTLHF.

The chain couples TRBV4-1 to TRBJ1-2; no firm D call. Germline loops: CDR1 MGHRA, CDR2 YSYEKL. This CDR3 region has 15 residues. Trimming took off 1 base at V and 5 bases at J, with 14 bases between the two ends. The CDR3 reads CASSQGTSEGYGYTF. The DNA for the CDR3 is TGCGCCAGCAGCCAAGGAACCTCGGAGGGATATGGCTACACCTTC.

This chain links TRBV5-8 with TRBJ1-6; 7 nucleotides agree with TRBD1. V was clipped by 6 bases and J by 8 bases; unmatched bases: 5. Germline V gene sequence: CDR1 SGHTS, CDR2 YDEGEE. This CDR3 region has 13 residues. CDR3 in amino acids: CASNYRGDSPLHF. CDR3 bases: TGTGCCAGCAACTACAGGGGTGATTCACCCCTCCACTTT.

This rearrangement joins TRBV7-2 to TRBJ1-2; no definite D call. The V gene's germline CDR1 is SGHTA and CDR2 FQGNSA. CDR3 length equals 13 residues. Trimming left V 5 bases short and J 2 bases short, with 9 bases between. Here the CDR3 DNA reads TGTGCCAGCAGCCGTGGGCAGAACTATGGCTACACCTTC. This codes for CASSRGQNYGYTF. The variable domain in full, with the rest retrieved from reference TRBV7-2 and TRBJ1-2, is GAGVSQSPSNKVTEKGKDVELRCDPISGHTALYWYRQSLGQGLEFLIYFQGNSAPDKSGLPSDRFSAERTGGSVSTLTIQRTQQEDSAVYLCASSRGQNYGYTFGSGTRLTVV.

The chain links TRBV11-2 to TRBJ1-5; TRBD1 might be the D (5 bases). V lost 5 bases, J lost 7 bases, and 15 bases lay in between. The CDR3 spans 14 residues. CDR1 is SGHAT and CDR2 is FQNNGV in the germline V gene. CDR3 in amino acids: CASSPAGRQQPQHF. DNA for the CDR3: TGTGCCAGCAGCCCAGCCGGCCGACAGCAGCCCCAGCATTTT.

This sequence joins TRBV5-1 and TRBJ1-4, with 11 bases aligning to TRBD1. Germline V gives CDR1 SGHRS, CDR2 YFSETQ. Trimming cost V 4 bases and J 7 bases; bases outside gene matches: 6. The CDR3 consists of 15 residues. DNA of the CDR3: TGCGCCAGCAGCCCTCCCGGGACAGGGGGTGAAAAACTGTTTTTT. It codes for CASSPPGTGGEKLFF.

The rearrangement joins TRBV11-1 to TRBJ2-1, with TRBD2 as a possible D gene (5 bases). The germline V gene encodes CDR1 SGHAT and CDR2 FQDESV (reference sequence). Trimming cost V 1 base and J 9 bases, with 7 bases left between them. The CDR3 extends over 12 amino acids. The CDR3 here is CASSLGETEQFF. The CDR3 DNA reads as TGTGCCAGCAGCTTAGGGGAGACTGAGCAGTTCTTC.

The chain has TRBV12-3 or TRBV12-4 and TRBJ1-1, with D uncertain. V lost 6 bases and J lost 1, with 9 bases in between. There are 13 residues in the CDR3. CDR3 sequence reads: CASRKTSNTEAFF. The CDR3 nucleotides read TGTGCCAGCAGGAAGACTTCGAACACTGAAGCTTTCTTT.

This chain joins TRBV2 and TRBJ2-3; D unresolved. This CDR3 comprises 15 residues. Germline assignment: CDR1 SNHLY and CDR2 FYNNEI. Trimming pared 2 bases from V and 2 bases from J, leaving 11 bases between. The CDR3, as DNA: TGTGCCAGCAGTGAACAGAGACTTCCCACAGATACGCAGTATTTT. Protein sequence: CASSEQRLPTDTQYF.

CDR3: CASSFGRGGTEAFF. The CDR3 coding sequence is TGTGCCAGCAGCTTCGGGAGGGGTGGGACTGAAGCTTTCTTT. V is TRBV5-5 and J is TRBJ1-1; D is possibly TRBD1 (5 bases). The germline V gene encodes CDR1 SGHKS and CDR2 YYEKEE (reference sequence). The CDR3 covers 14 residues. V lost 2 bases, J lost 5 bases, and 13 bases lay in between.

Only a few counts were recorded for this clone. The V gene is TRBV12-5, the J gene TRBJ2-1, with D possibly TRBD2 on 6 matching bases. Germline CDR1 and CDR2: LGHNT and FRNRAP. V shed 5 bases and J shed 8 bases, with 19 bases lying between them. This CDR3 is built from 15 residues. In nucleotides, the CDR3 is TGTGCTAGTGGTCCTGGCCTCGGCGGGGTAGATGAGCAGTTCTTC. Translated: CASGPGLGGVDEQFF.

The rearrangement uses TRBV3-1 (or the pseudogene TRBV3-2) and TRBJ1-1, with D perhaps TRBD1 (6 bases). The V end lost 4 bases, the J end lost 6 bases, and 12 bases lay between the germline ends. The CDR3 has 13 residues. CDR1 and CDR2 from the germline V gene are LGHDT and YNNKEL (reference sequence). As DNA, the CDR3 is TGTGCCAGCAGCCTCAAACGGACAGCTGAAGCTTTCTTT. It translates to CASSLKRTAEAFF.

For the CDR3, the DNA is TGTGCCTGGAGTGTCTGGACAGCCCAAGAGACCCAGTACTTC. Translation: CAWSVWTAQETQYF. The chain links TRBV30 to TRBJ2-5; D is perhaps TRBD1 (6 bases). Germline V gene data show CDR1 as GTSNPN and CDR2 as SVGIG (reference sequence). The CDR3 runs 14 residues. V was cut by 0 bases and J by 1 base, with 9 bases left in between.

V is TRBV7-9 and J is TRBJ1-6; D gene ambiguous. Germline CDR1 reads SEHNR; CDR2 reads FQNEAQ (reference sequence). With 0 bases removed from V and 15 bases from J, the gap between germline ends came to 18 bases. The CDR3 sequence is 15 residues long. This chain's CDR3 is CASSLAPPYPGFLHF. CDR3 nucleotides: TGTGCCAGCAGCTTAGCGCCCCCCTACCCCGGTTTCCTCCACTTT.

V is TRBV7-6 and J is TRBJ2-3, with TRBD2 matching 7 bases. The CDR3 is made up of 13 amino acids. Per germline, CDR1 SGHVS and CDR2 FNYEAQ. After removal of 0 bases from V and 6 bases from J, the junction contained 0 bases not matched to a gene. Written as DNA, the CDR3 is TGTGCCAGCAGCTTAGCGCGGGGGGATACGCAGTATTTT. Translating it yields CASSLARGDTQYF.

The V call is TRBV14, the J call TRBJ1-4; possible D gene TRBD1, 6 bases. This CDR3 comprises 14 residues. Germline CDR1 SGHDN, CDR2 FVKESK. Between the trimmed V and J ends, which lost 2 bases and 2 bases, there was a span of 6 bases. Written as DNA, the CDR3 is TGTGCCAGCAGCCAACAGGGGACTAATGAAAAACTGTTTTTT. Translated, it gives CASSQQGTNEKLFF.

The V gene is TRBV3-1 (or the pseudogene TRBV3-2), the J gene TRBJ2-7; possible D gene TRBD2, 7 bases. Germline V gene lookup returns CDR1 LGHDT and CDR2 YNNKEL (reference sequence). The CDR3 has 15 amino acids. V was pared by 3 bases and J by 1 base, with 13 bases between. CDR3: CASSQSQGGSYEQYF. CDR3 nucleotides: TGTGCCAGCAGCCAGTCACAGGGAGGGTCCTACGAGCAGTACTTC.

The table lists this clone with a few counts. The chain combines TRBV24-1 with TRBJ1-5; no reliable D call. The ends were cut back, 3 bases at V and 4 bases at J, with 9 bases in the middle. Germline V gene sequence: CDR1 KGHDR, CDR2 SFDVKD. The CDR3 runs 14 residues. CDR3 amino acids: CATSDPRWNQPQHF. The CDR3, as DNA: TGTGCCACCAGTGATCCCCGGTGGAATCAGCCCCAGCATTTT.

V and J are TRBV19 and TRBJ2-3; 12 bases are a match to TRBD2. The CDR3 has 13 residues. Germline values: CDR1 LNHDA, CDR2 SQIVND (reference sequence). V was pared by 10 bases and J by 4 bases, with 3 bases of the junction left unmatched. The CDR3 spells CATASGGADTQYF. CDR3 bases: TGTGCCACCGCTAGCGGGGGGGCAGATACGCAGTATTTT. The full variable domain, in which reference TRBV19 and TRBJ2-3 provide the parts outside the CDR3, is DGGITQSPKYLFRKEGQNVTLSCEQNLNHDAMYWYRQDPGQGLRLIYYSQIVNDFQKGDIAEGYSVSREKKESFPLTVTSAQKNPTAFYLCATASGGADTQYFGPGTRLTVL.

The rearrangement joins TRBV6-5 to TRBJ1-5; 7 positions match TRBD1. V trimming: 2 bases; J trimming: 5 bases; junction bases outside the gene matches: 6. CDR1 is MNHEY and CDR2 is SVGAGI in the germline V gene. The CDR3 is 15 residues long. The CDR3 DNA is TGTGCCAGCAGTTACGAGACAGGGTGGCATCAGCCCCAGCATTTT. Translation: CASSYETGWHQPQHF.

The gene calls are TRBV27 and TRBJ1-6; possible D gene TRBD1, 6 bases. The CDR3 runs to 18 residues. Germline V gene lookup returns CDR1 MNHEY and CDR2 SMNVEV (reference sequence). V was shortened by 0 bases and J by 0 bases, with 12 bases between the two germline ends. CDR3 residues: CASSLSRTASSYNSPLHF. CDR3 in DNA: TGTGCCAGCAGTTTATCTAGGACAGCTAGCTCCTATAATTCACCCCTCCACTTT.

The CDR3 sequence is CASSHGASTGELFF. In DNA form, the CDR3 reads TGCGCCAGCAGCCACGGAGCCAGTACCGGGGAGCTGTTTTTT. This chain connects TRBV4-3 to TRBJ2-2; D uncertain. V gave up 3 bases and J gave up 5 bases, with 10 bases separating them. The germline gives CDR1 LGHNA, CDR2 YSLEER. There are 14 residues in the CDR3.

The chain links TRBV9 to TRBJ1-1; TRBD1 might be the D (6 bases). V was cut by 3 bases and J by 2 bases, with 17 bases left in between. CDR3 length equals 16 residues. Germline CDR1 SGDLS, CDR2 YYNGEE. For the CDR3, the DNA is TGTGCCAGCAGCGCAGACCCGGGACATCCTAACACTGAAGCTTTCTTT. Translated, it gives CASSADPGHPNTEAFF.

The chain has TRBV19 and TRBJ2-6, with D possibly being TRBD1 (5 bases). CDR3 length equals 17 residues. The germline V gene has CDR1 LNHDA and CDR2 SQIVND (reference sequence). V lost 0 bases, J lost 4 bases, and 13 bases lay in between. CDR3 nucleotides: TGTGCCAGTAGTATAGACCGTGACAGTGTCGGGGCCAACGTCCTGACTTTC. Its protein product is CASSIDRDSVGANVLTF.

This clone showed up many times. This chain joins TRBV5-6 and TRBJ2-2, with D perhaps matching TRBD2 (6 bases). Germline V lookup: CDR1 SGHDT, CDR2 YYEEEE. Trimming cost V 4 bases and J 1 base, with 17 bases left between them. The length of the CDR3 is 17 residues. The CDR3 DNA reads TGTGCCAGCAGCCCGGCTTTCGGGGGTCGGAACACCGGGGAGCTGTTTTTT. Protein: CASSPAFGGRNTGELFF.

This clone was counted a few times. The rearrangement links TRBV10-3 to TRBJ1-2, with 10 bases lining up with TRBD1. The CDR3 covers 16 residues. The J segment lost 4 bases and the V segment lost 2 bases, leaving 7 bases of the junction unmatched. From germline, CDR1 is ENHRY and CDR2 SYGVKD. For the CDR3, the DNA is TGTGCCATCAGTGAGAGGTTGGACAGGGGGGGCTATGGCTACACCTTC. It specifies CAISERLDRGGYGYTF.

CDR3 in amino acids: CAWSATQDLTNYGYTF. The DNA for the CDR3 is TGTGCCTGGAGTGCCACCCAGGATCTAACTAACTATGGCTACACCTTC. The chain carries TRBV30 and TRBJ1-2; no firm D call. CDR1 is GTSNPN, CDR2 SVGIG, per germline (reference sequence). V lost 1 base and J 0 bases, leaving 15 bases between the germline ends. There are 16 residues in the CDR3.

The chain recombines TRBV27 with TRBJ1-2, with 9 bases lining up with TRBD1. Per the germline V gene, CDR1 is MNHEY and CDR2 is SMNVEV (reference sequence). The CDR3 loop spans 16 amino acids. The junction had 10 bases not matched to a gene; V was cut back by 8 bases and J by 0 bases. The CDR3 sequence: CASGPGTGISNYGYTF. CDR3 DNA: TGTGCCAGCGGACCAGGGACAGGGATATCTAACTATGGCTACACCTTC.

The chain carries TRBV24-1 and TRBJ2-1; the D gene is possibly TRBD1 (6 bases). The CDR3 runs to 17 residues. V was trimmed by 4 bases and J by 5 bases, leaving 20 bases between them. Germline CDR1 and CDR2: KGHDR and SFDVKD. The CDR3 nucleotides read TGTGCCACCAGTGACTCGAGGGGGAGCGGTTCCAACAATGAGCAGTTCTTC. Translated, it gives CATSDSRGSGSNNEQFF.

The chain employs TRBV5-4 and TRBJ1-1; 7 nucleotides align to TRBD1. Losses at the gene ends were 1 base for V and 5 bases for J; bases not matched to a gene: 8. CDR3 length equals 15 residues. Germline V lookup: CDR1 SGHNT, CDR2 YYREEE (reference sequence). Here the CDR3 DNA reads TGTGCCAGCAGCTTGCGAGGGGGCGGAGGGACTGAAGCTTTCTTT. It translates to CASSLRGGGGTEAFF.

This chain connects TRBV19 to TRBJ2-3; 8 nucleotides match TRBD2. The CDR3 consists of 16 residues. V shed 2 bases, J shed 2 bases, and the junction held 6 bases outside the gene matches. CDR1 and CDR2 from the germline V gene are LNHDA and SQIVND (reference sequence). The CDR3 sequence: CASSIKTSGYTDTQYF. The DNA of the CDR3 is TGTGCCAGTAGTATAAAAACTAGCGGTTACACAGATACGCAGTATTTT.